The 10 T cell receptor beta chains given below trace back to one sample, sequenced in a study of PD-L1 blockade in urothelial cancer. Libraries were prepared by immunoSEQ multiplex PCR; TCRdb keeps only in-frame clonotypes and omits some of them. The sample has more than 15,000 clones; roughly 90% are singletons. The input for sequencing was PBMCs, taken around atezolizumab (anti-PD-L1) treatment. The receptors originated from a middle-aged man with urothelial cancer.

The V call is TRBV7-8, the J call TRBJ1-2; no clear D gene. The CDR3 is 14 amino acids. Trimming removed 1 base at V and 4 bases at J, with 10 bases between. CDR1 and CDR2 (germline): SGHVS, FQNEAQ. In DNA form, the CDR3 reads TGTGCCAGCAGCTTAGGACATAGTCTCTATGGCTACACCTTC. Translated: CASSLGHSLYGYTF.

The chain recombines TRBV5-1 with TRBJ2-6, with TRBD1 matching 7 bases. Trimming removed 3 bases from V and 4 bases from J; junction bases left unmatched: 7. CDR3 size: 16 residues. CDR1 and CDR2 (germline): SGHRS, YFSETQ. CDR3 region: CASSYTTGAGANVLTF. For the CDR3, the DNA is TGCGCCAGCAGCTATACAACAGGGGCCGGGGCCAACGTCCTGACTTTC. Variable domain in full (rest from reference TRBV5-1 and TRBJ2-6): KAGVTQTPRYLIKTRGQQVTLSCSPISGHRSVSWYQQTPGQGLQFLFEYFSETQRNKGNFPGRFSGRQFSNSRSEMNVSTLELGDSALYLCASSYTTGAGANVLTFGAGSRLTVL.

The sample holds one count of this clone. The V call is TRBV11-3, the J call TRBJ2-1, with TRBD2 identical over 10 bases. Looked up from germline, CDR1 is SGHNT and CDR2 is YENEEA. The CDR3 runs to 15 residues. V was clipped by 5 bases and J by 6 bases; unmatched bases: 7. CDR3 protein: CASSPLAGAVNEQFF. As DNA, the CDR3 is TGTGCCAGCAGCCCGCTAGCGGGAGCCGTCAATGAGCAGTTCTTC. Using reference TRBV11-3 and TRBJ2-1 for the parts outside the CDR3, the full variable domain is EAGVVQSPRYKIIEKKQPVAFWCNPISGHNTLYWYLQNLGQGPELLIRYENEEAVDDSQLPKDRFSAERLKGVDSTLKIQPAELGDSAVYLCASSPLAGAVNEQFFGPGTRLTVL.

The CDR3 reads CAISEAAGNTIYF. CDR3 in DNA: TGTGCCATCAGTGAGGCGGCTGGAAACACCATATATTTT. V gene TRBV10-3 combines with J gene TRBJ1-3; no clear D gene. Per the germline V gene, CDR1 is ENHRY and CDR2 is SYGVKD. V lost 2 bases and J lost 2, with 4 bases in between. The CDR3 spans 13 residues.

The genes are TRBV7-6 and TRBJ2-1; 10 bases are shared with TRBD1. This CDR3 has 13 residues. The germline CDR1 and CDR2 sequences are SGHVS and FNYEAQ. V trimming: 5 bases; J trimming: 8 bases; junction bases outside the gene matches: 3. This chain's CDR3 is CASSPGTGDEQFF. The CDR3 DNA reads TGTGCCAGCAGCCCTGGGACAGGGGATGAGCAGTTCTTC.

The chain combines TRBV19 with TRBJ1-2, with D possibly TRBD1 on 5 matching bases. Per germline, CDR1 LNHDA and CDR2 SQIVND (reference sequence). The ends were cut back, 7 bases at V and 7 bases at J, with 16 bases in the middle. The CDR3 is 13 residues long. The CDR3 loop reads CASTVSGRSGYTF. The CDR3 bases are TGTGCCAGTACCGTCTCAGGGAGGAGTGGCTACACCTTC.

This chain links TRBV18 with TRBJ2-3; 11 bases map to TRBD2. From germline, CDR1 is KGHSH and CDR2 LQKENI. There are 16 residues in the CDR3. After removal of 5 bases from V and 2 bases from J, the junction contained 6 bases not matched to a gene. The CDR3 reads CASSRTSGLNTDTQYF. Here the CDR3 DNA reads TGTGCCAGCTCAAGGACTAGCGGGCTTAACACAGATACGCAGTATTTT.

The chain recombines TRBV19 with TRBJ2-1; 8 bases align to TRBD2. Trimming at V came to 5 bases and at J to 3 bases, leaving 9 bases not matched to a gene. The CDR3 has 16 amino acids. Germline V CDR1 and CDR2: LNHDA, SQIVND (reference sequence). CDR3 DNA: TGTGCCAGTAGTGGTCTAGCCGGGAGGGTCTACAATGAGCAGTTCTTC. This gives the protein CASSGLAGRVYNEQFF.

This clone was detected only a few times. The gene calls are TRBV18 and TRBJ1-2, with D perhaps matching TRBD1 (6 bases). The germline V and J ends were trimmed by 5 bases and 4 bases, with 17 bases remaining between them. The CDR3 covers 15 residues. Germline lookup yields CDR1 KGHSH and CDR2 LQKENI. CDR3 protein: CASSMGALLGYGYTF. The DNA for the CDR3 is TGTGCCAGCTCAATGGGGGCTTTGCTCGGCTATGGCTACACCTTC.

This clone was seen only once. V is TRBV5-1 and J is TRBJ2-5; 7 bases agree with TRBD2. V shed 1 base and J 2 bases; nucleotides not matched to a gene: 8. CDR1 and CDR2 (germline): SGHRS, YFSETQ. The CDR3 is made up of 16 amino acids. In nucleotides, the CDR3 is TGCGCCAGCAGCTTGTGGGCTAGCGGAGCGCAAGAGACCCAGTACTTC. Protein sequence: CASSLWASGAQETQYF.